Below, 15 T cell receptor beta chains from the same sample are listed, as sequenced in a study of T cell repertoires in cytomegalovirus infection. TCRdb reprocessed the reads with MiXCR, giving one entry per CDR3 protein. The sample holds roughly 320,000 distinct CDR3 sequences, about 9.2% seen once. Material for sequencing was PBMCs. All receptors derive from a human donor in good health (CMV status not recorded). Some clones in this sample may be carry-over from other donors' samples.

This clonotype was seen only a few times. V and J are TRBV20-1 and TRBJ1-1; 9 nucleotides align to TRBD1. Germline V gene data show CDR1 as DFQATT and CDR2 as SNEGSKA (reference sequence). The junction had 4 bases not matched to a gene; V was cut back by 7 bases and J by 4 bases. The CDR3 totals 12 residues. The CDR3 DNA follows: TGCAGTGTTACAGGGGGCTTCACTGAAGCTTTCTTT. This encodes CSVTGGFTEAFF.

This clonotype was seen a handful of times. The CDR3 sequence: CSAIRQNQPQHF. As DNA, the CDR3 is TGCAGTGCTATCCGACAGAATCAGCCCCAGCATTTT. V gene TRBV20-1 combines with J gene TRBJ1-5, with D possibly TRBD1 on 5 matching bases. The CDR3 totals 12 residues. The germline V gene encodes CDR1 DFQATT and CDR2 SNEGSKA (reference sequence). V was trimmed by 4 bases and J by 4 bases, leaving 8 bases between them.

In the case of this clonotype: Because the CDR3 is missing its conserved closing phenylalanine or tryptophan, this is likely a read error. The chain has TRBV20-1 and TRBJ2-1; D not certain. V lost 7 bases to trimming and J lost 0 bases, with 22 bases between them. This CDR3 is 17 amino acids long. Germline CDR1 is DFQATT and CDR2 is SNEGSKA (reference sequence). The CDR3 protein is CSGLVRLPISSYNEQFI. The DNA for the CDR3 is TGCAGTGGGTTAGTTAGGCTTCCAATAAGCTCCTACAATGAGCAGTTCATC.

This chain uses TRBV4-2 with TRBJ2-1; 11 bases agree with TRBD1. The CDR3 sequence is 15 residues long. V trimming: 2 bases; J trimming: 7 bases; junction bases outside the gene matches: 4. In germline, CDR1 is LGHNA, CDR2 YNFKEQ. As DNA, the CDR3 is TGTGCCAGCAGCCAATTTGGACAGGGGGCAAATGAGCAGTTCTTC. Translating it yields CASSQFGQGANEQFF.

This clonotype was picked up many times. This chain connects TRBV5-6 to TRBJ2-7; 7 nucleotides line up with TRBD2. The length of the CDR3 is 11 residues. With 3 bases clipped from V and 12 bases from J, the junction kept 6 bases outside the gene matches. The germline V gene encodes CDR1 SGHDT and CDR2 YYEEEE. The CDR3 sequence is CASSSGRDPYF. DNA for the CDR3: TGTGCCAGCAGCTCAGGGAGGGATCCGTACTTC.

This clonotype was counted ten times or more. The gene calls are TRBV20-1 and TRBJ2-7; 7 positions agree with TRBD1. Germline V gives CDR1 DFQATT, CDR2 SNEGSKA (reference sequence). With 1 base clipped from V and 3 bases from J, the junction kept 3 bases outside the gene matches. The CDR3 consists of 13 residues. The CDR3 DNA sequence: TGCAGTGCTAGAGCAAGACAGGGCTACGAGCAGTACTTC. It translates to CSARARQGYEQYF.

This clonotype occurred a few times. The chain has TRBV6-2 or TRBV6-3 and TRBJ1-1; TRBD1 agrees at 10 bases. Trimming cost V 6 bases and J 1 base; bases outside gene matches: 2. Germline CDR1 and CDR2: MNHEY and SVGEGT. The CDR3 totals 14 residues. CDR3 sequence: CASRWTGGNTEAFF. In DNA form, the CDR3 reads TGTGCCAGCAGATGGACAGGGGGGAACACTGAAGCTTTCTTT.

This clonotype has ten or more counts. The V call is TRBV5-5, the J call TRBJ2-1; D gene uncertain. This CDR3 contains 15 residues. Germline CDR1 and CDR2: SGHKS and YYEKEE (reference sequence). The V end lost 0 bases, the J end lost 6 bases, and 13 bases lay between the germline ends. CDR3 nucleotide sequence: TGTGCCAGCAGCTTGGGGGTCTTCTGGGGCAATGAGCAGTTCTTC. Its protein product is CASSLGVFWGNEQFF. The variable domain in full, completed from reference TRBV5-5 and TRBJ2-1, reads DAGVTQSPTHLIKTRGQQVTLRCSPISGHKSVSWYQQVLGQGPQFIFQYYEKEERGRGNFPDRFSARQFPNYSSELNVNALLLGDSALYLCASSLGVFWGNEQFFGPGTRLTVL.

In this sample, this clonotype turned up many times. This chain joins TRBV7-9 and TRBJ2-1, with 7 bases identical to TRBD2. The J segment lost 8 bases and the V segment lost 4 bases, leaving 11 bases of the junction unmatched. From germline, CDR1 is SEHNR and CDR2 FQNEAQ (reference sequence). The CDR3 contains 15 residues. The CDR3 DNA reads TGTGCCAGCAGCTCTACTAGCGAGCCTACTGATGAGCAGTTCTTC. Its translation: CASSSTSEPTDEQFF.

The V gene is TRBV4-2, the J gene TRBJ1-6, with D maybe TRBD1 (5 bases). The CDR3 has 15 residues. Trimming took off 0 bases at V and 6 bases at J, with 9 bases between the two ends. Germline lookup yields CDR1 LGHNA and CDR2 YNFKEQ. In nucleotides, the CDR3 is TGTGCCAGCAGCCAAGAGGTAGGGGTTAATTCACCCCTCCACTTT. Translating gives CASSQEVGVNSPLHF.

This clonotype has ten or more counts. This chain links TRBV20-1 with TRBJ1-2; a weak D match, TRBD1 (5 bases). CDR1 and CDR2 (germline): DFQATT, SNEGSKA (reference sequence). The CDR3 contains 14 residues. With 1 base removed from V and 2 bases from J, the gap between germline ends came to 11 bases. In nucleotides, the CDR3 is TGCAGTGCTAGAGCCCCGGGGGGGAACTATGGCTACACCTTC. As protein: CSARAPGGNYGYTF.

This clonotype showed up many times. The rearrangement uses TRBV10-3 and TRBJ2-5; 14 nucleotides agree with TRBD2. After removal of 0 bases from V and 6 bases from J, the junction contained 3 bases not matched to a gene. The V gene's germline CDR1 is ENHRY and CDR2 SYGVKD. This CDR3 has 16 residues. The CDR3 reads CAISESTSGGAKTQYF. For the CDR3, the DNA is TGTGCCATCAGTGAGTCGACTAGCGGGGGGGCGAAGACCCAGTACTTC.

Ten or more counts support this clonotype. The CDR3 loop is CASSLRVSYGYTF. The CDR3 DNA sequence: TGTGCCAGCAGTTTGAGGGTTTCCTATGGCTACACCTTC. The gene calls are TRBV12-3 or TRBV12-4 and TRBJ1-2; D ambiguous. There are 13 residues in the CDR3. V was trimmed by 3 bases and J by 4 bases, leaving 9 bases between them.

This clonotype was detected many times. V usage is TRBV7-2 and J usage is TRBJ1-3; 9 nucleotides agree with TRBD1. Germline loops: CDR1 SGHTA, CDR2 FQGNSA. J was trimmed by 3 bases and V by 3 bases; bases with no gene match: 6. The CDR3 covers 16 residues. CDR3 sequence reads: CASSLRDRGYGNTIYF. CDR3 nucleotides: TGTGCCAGCAGCTTGCGAGACAGGGGGTATGGAAACACCATATATTTT. The full variable domain, rest sourced from reference TRBV7-2 and TRBJ1-3, is GAGVSQSPSNKVTEKGKDVELRCDPISGHTALYWYRQSLGQGLEFLIYFQGNSAPDKSGLPSDRFSAERTGGSVSTLTIQRTQQEDSAVYLCASSLRDRGYGNTIYFGEGSWLTVV.

Many counts were recorded for this clonotype. The chain couples TRBV20-1 to TRBJ1-1, with D possibly being TRBD1 (6 bases). Germline V gene data show CDR1 as DFQATT and CDR2 as SNEGSKA (reference sequence). Trimming pared 3 bases from V and 4 bases from J, leaving 15 bases between. The CDR3 is made up of 14 amino acids. The CDR3 here is CSARGGGLATEAFF. CDR3 bases: TGCAGTGCTAGGGGCGGGGGGCTGGCCACTGAAGCTTTCTTT.